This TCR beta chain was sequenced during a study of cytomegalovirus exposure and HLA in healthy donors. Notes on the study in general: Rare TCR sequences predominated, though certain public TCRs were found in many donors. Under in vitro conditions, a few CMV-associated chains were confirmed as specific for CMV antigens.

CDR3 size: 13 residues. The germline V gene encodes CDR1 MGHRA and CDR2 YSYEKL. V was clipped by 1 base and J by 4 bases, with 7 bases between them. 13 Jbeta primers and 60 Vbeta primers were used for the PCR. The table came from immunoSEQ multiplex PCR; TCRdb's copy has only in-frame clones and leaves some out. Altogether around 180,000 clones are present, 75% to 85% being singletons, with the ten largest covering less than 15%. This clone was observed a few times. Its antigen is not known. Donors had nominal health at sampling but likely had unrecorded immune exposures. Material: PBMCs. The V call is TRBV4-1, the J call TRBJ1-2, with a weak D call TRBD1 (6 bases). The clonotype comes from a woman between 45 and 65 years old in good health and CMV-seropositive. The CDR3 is CASSQVGAYGYTF. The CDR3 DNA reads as TGCGCCAGCAGCCAAGTGGGGGCCTATGGCTACACCTTC.